What follows are 2 T cell receptor beta chains derived from one specimen sequenced in a study of blood T cells in healthy people across ages. Primers used in a second PCR of about 7 to 11 cycles were a sample-barcoded 5' primer and a J-beta primer mix. TCRdb analysed the 5' RACE reads with MiXCR anew, one entry per CDR3 protein. The sample has about 640,000 distinct CDR3 sequences; about 54% are singletons. What was sequenced was blood. These receptors were collected from a man aged 55 to 70 in good health.

This clonotype was recorded at least ten times. The chain uses TRBV14 and TRBJ2-3; no reliable D call. CDR1 is SGHDN, CDR2 FVKESK, per germline. This CDR3 is built from 14 residues. Trimming left V 6 bases short and J 2 bases short, with 12 bases between. In DNA form, the CDR3 reads TGTGCCAGCAGGGCACATAGGCCCACAGATACGCAGTATTTT. Protein sequence: CASRAHRPTDTQYF.

As for this clonotype: A far larger clone is only one base removed, so a read error is likely. V and J are TRBV7-2 and TRBJ2-1; TRBD2 might be the D (6 bases). The V gene's germline CDR1 is SGHTA and CDR2 FQGNSA. This CDR3 has 15 amino acids. The ends were cut back, 1 base at V and 4 bases at J, with 11 bases in the middle. The CDR3 nucleotides are TGTGCCAGCAGCTTAGGGCGAGCGGGTTACAATGAGCAGTTCTTC. It translates to CASSLGRAGYNEQFF. The variable domain in full, with the rest retrieved from reference TRBV7-2 and TRBJ2-1, is GAGVSQSPSNKVTEKGKDVELRCDPISGHTALYWYRQSLGQGLEFLIYFQGNSAPDKSGLPSDRFSAERTGGSVSTLTIQRTQQEDSAVYLCASSLGRAGYNEQFFGPGTRLTVL.